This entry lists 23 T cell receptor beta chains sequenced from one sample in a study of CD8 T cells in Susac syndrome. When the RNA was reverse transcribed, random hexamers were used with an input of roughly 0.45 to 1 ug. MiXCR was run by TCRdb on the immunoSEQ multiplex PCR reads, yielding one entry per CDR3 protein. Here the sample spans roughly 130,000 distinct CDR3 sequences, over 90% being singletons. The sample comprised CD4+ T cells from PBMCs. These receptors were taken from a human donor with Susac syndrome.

The CDR3 protein is CASSPGPGAGETQYF. The CDR3 nucleotides read TGTGCCAGCAGCCCAGGACCGGGCGCGGGAGAGACCCAGTACTTC. The V call is TRBV7-8, the J call TRBJ2-5, with D possibly being TRBD2 (5 bases). V was trimmed by 5 bases and J by 4 bases, leaving 17 bases between them. The CDR3 is made up of 15 amino acids. Germline values: CDR1 SGHVS, CDR2 FQNEAQ.

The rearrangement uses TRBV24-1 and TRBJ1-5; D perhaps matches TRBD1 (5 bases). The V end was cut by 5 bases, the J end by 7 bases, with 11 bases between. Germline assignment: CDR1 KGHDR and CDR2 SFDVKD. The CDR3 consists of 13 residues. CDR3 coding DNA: TGTGCCACCAGTGCTGGGGCGATCCAGCCCCAGCATTTT. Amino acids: CATSAGAIQPQHF.

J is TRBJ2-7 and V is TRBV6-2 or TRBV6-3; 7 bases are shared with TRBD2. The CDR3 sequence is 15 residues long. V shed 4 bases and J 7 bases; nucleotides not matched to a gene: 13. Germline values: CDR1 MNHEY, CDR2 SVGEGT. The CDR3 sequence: CASSSSGTIPREQYF. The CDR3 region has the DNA TGTGCCAGCAGTTCCTCCGGGACTATTCCGCGGGAGCAGTACTTC.

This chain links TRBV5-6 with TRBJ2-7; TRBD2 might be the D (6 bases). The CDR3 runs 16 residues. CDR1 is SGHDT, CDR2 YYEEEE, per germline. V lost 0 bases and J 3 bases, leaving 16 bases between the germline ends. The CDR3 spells CASSLVRANGGYEQYF. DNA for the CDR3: TGTGCCAGCAGCTTGGTTAGGGCCAACGGGGGCTACGAGCAGTACTTC.

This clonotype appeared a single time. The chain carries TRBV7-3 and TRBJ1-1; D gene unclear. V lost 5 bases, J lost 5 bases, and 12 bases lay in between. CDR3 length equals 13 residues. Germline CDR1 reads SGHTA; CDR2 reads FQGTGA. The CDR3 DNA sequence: TGTGCCAGCAGCCGGGTCCCGGGGACTGAAGCTTTCTTT. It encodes CASSRVPGTEAFF. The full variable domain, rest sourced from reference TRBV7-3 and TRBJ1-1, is GAGVSQTPSNKVTEKGKYVELRCDPISGHTALYWYRQSLGQGPEFLIYFQGTGAADDSGLPNDRFFAVRPEGSVSTLKIQRTERGDSAVYLCASSRVPGTEAFFGQGTRLTVV.

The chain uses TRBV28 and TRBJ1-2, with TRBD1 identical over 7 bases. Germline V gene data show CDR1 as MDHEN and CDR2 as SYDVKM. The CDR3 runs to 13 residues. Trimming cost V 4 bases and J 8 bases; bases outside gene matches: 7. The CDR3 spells CASSSGQELGYTF. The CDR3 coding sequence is TGTGCCAGCAGTTCCGGACAGGAGTTAGGCTACACCTTC.

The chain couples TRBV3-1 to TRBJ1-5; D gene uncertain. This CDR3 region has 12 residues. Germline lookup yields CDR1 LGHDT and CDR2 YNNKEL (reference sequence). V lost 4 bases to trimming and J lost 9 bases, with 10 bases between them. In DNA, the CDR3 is TGTGCCAGCAGCCTGAATTCGGGGCCCCAGCATTTT. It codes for CASSLNSGPQHF.

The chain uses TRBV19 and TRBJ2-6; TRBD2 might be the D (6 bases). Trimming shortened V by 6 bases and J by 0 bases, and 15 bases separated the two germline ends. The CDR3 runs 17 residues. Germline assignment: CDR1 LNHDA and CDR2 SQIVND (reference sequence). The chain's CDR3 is CASRARGGNSGANVLTF. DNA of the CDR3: TGTGCCAGTAGGGCAAGGGGCGGGAACTCTGGGGCCAACGTCCTGACTTTC. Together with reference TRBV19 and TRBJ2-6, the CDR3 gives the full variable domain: DGGITQSPKYLFRKEGQNVTLSCEQNLNHDAMYWYRQDPGQGLRLIYYSQIVNDFQKGDIAEGYSVSREKKESFPLTVTSAQKNPTAFYLCASRARGGNSGANVLTFGAGSRLTVL.

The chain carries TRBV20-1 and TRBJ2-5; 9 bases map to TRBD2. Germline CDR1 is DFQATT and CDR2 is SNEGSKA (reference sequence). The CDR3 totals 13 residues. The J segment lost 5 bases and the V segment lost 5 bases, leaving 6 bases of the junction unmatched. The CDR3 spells CSAVSGSMETQYF. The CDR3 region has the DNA TGCAGTGCTGTTAGCGGGAGTATGGAGACCCAGTACTTC.

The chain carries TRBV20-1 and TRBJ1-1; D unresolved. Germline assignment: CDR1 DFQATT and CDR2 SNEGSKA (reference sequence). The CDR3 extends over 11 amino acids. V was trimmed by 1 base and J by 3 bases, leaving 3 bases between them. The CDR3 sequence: CSARGHTEAFF. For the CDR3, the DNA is TGCAGTGCTAGAGGGCACACTGAAGCTTTCTTT.

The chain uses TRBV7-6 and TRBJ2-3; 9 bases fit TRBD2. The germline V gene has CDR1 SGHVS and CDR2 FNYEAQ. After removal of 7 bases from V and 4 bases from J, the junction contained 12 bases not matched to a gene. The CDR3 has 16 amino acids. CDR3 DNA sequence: TGTGCCAGCACCCGGCGGAGTAGCGGGAGTGCAGATACGCAGTATTTT. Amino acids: CASTRRSSGSADTQYF.

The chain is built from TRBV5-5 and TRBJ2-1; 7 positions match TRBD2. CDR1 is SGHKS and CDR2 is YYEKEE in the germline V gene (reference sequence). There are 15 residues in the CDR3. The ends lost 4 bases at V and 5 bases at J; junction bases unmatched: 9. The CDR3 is CASSLFSGWDNEQFF. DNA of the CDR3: TGTGCCAGCAGCCTATTTAGCGGGTGGGACAATGAGCAGTTCTTC.

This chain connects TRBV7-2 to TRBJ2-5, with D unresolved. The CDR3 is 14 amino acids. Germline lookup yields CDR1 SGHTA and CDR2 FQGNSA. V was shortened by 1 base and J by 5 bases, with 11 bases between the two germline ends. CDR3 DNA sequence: TGTGCCAGCAGCTTAGTGCGGACCCAGGAGACCCAGTACTTC. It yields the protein CASSLVRTQETQYF.

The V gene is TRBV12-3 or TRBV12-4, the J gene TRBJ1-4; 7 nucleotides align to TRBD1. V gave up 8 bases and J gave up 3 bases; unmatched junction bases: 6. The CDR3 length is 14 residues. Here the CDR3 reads CASSLGTANEKLFF. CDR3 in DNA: TGTGCCAGCTCCCTCGGGACAGCTAATGAAAAACTGTTTTTT.

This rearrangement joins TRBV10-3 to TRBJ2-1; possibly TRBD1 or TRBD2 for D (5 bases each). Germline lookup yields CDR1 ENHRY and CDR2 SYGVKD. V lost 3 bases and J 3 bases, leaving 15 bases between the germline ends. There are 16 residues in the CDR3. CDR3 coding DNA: TGTGCCATCAGTGAAGGGGACGGAATACTCTACAATGAGCAGTTCTTC. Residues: CAISEGDGILYNEQFF.

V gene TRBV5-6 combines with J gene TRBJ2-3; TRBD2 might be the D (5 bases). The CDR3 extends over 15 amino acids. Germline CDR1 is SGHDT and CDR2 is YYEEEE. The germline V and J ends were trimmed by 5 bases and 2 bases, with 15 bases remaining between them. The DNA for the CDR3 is TGTGCCAGCAGTTACCAGACGGGGTACACAGATACGCAGTATTTT. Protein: CASSYQTGYTDTQYF.

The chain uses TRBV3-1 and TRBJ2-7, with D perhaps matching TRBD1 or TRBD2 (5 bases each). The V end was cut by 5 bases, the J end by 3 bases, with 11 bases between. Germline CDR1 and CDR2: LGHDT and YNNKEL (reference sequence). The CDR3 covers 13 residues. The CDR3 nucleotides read TGTGCCAGCAGCAACCGGGACGGCTACGAGCAGTACTTC. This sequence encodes CASSNRDGYEQYF.

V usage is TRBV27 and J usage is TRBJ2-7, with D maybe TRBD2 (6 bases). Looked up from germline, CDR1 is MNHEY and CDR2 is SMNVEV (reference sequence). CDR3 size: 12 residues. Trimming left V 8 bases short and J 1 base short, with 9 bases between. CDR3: CASWGRSYEQYF. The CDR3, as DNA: TGTGCCAGCTGGGGGAGGTCCTACGAGCAGTACTTC.

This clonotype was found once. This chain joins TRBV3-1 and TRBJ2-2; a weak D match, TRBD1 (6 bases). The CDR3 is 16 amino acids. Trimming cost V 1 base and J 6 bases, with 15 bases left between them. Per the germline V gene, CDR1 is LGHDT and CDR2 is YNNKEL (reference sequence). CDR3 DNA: TGTGCCAGCAGCCAAGGGGTCCCCGAGGGGGCCGGGGAGCTGTTTTTT. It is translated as CASSQGVPEGAGELFF.

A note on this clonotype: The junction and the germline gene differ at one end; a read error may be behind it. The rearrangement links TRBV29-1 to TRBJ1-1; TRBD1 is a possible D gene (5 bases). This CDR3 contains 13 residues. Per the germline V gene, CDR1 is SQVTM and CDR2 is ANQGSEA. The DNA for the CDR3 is TGCAGCGTCTGGAGTCCCGAGGACACTGAAGTTTTCTTT. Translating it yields CSVWSPEDTEVFF.

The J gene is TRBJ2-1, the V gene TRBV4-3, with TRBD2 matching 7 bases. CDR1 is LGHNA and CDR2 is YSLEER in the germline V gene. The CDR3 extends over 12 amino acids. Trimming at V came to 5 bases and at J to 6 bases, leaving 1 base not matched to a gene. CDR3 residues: CASSGGGNEQFF. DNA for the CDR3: TGCGCCAGCAGCGGGGGGGGCAATGAGCAGTTCTTC.

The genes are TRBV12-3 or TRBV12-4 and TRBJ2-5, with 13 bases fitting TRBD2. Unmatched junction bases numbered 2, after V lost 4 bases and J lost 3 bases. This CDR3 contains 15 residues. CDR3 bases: TGTGCCAGCAGTTACGGACTAGCGGGAGAAGAGACCCAGTACTTC. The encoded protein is CASSYGLAGEETQYF.

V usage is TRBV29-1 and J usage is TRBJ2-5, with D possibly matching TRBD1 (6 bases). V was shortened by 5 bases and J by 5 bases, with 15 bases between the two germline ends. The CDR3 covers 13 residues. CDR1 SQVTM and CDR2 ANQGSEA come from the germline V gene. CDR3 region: CSVRFAGVETQYF. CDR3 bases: TGCAGCGTTAGGTTTGCAGGGGTGGAGACCCAGTACTTC.